The clone carrying this T cell receptor beta chain showed up many times. Investigators prepared the TCR beta libraries by applying iRepertoire HTBI primers and Arm-PCR of CDR3 regions. One entry per CDR3 protein results from TCRdb running MiXCR on the multiplex PCR reads. Counted here are 400,000 to 500,000 distinct CDR3 sequences, over 15% occurring once; the ten biggest clones make up 20% to 25%. The record originates from a study of regulatory T cells in long-lasting Graves disease. The germline V gene encodes CDR1 SGHTA and CDR2 FQGNSA. Unmatched junction bases numbered 10, after V lost 1 base and J lost 6 bases. The CDR3 is made up of 16 amino acids. Time point indicated: newly diagnosed GD, antithyroid drugs for less than 3 months. There was RNA extracted from PBMCs, and the TCR library was made from it. The data were also submitted as part of a second study, on T cells in Graves' hyperthyroidism and ophthalmopathy.

Specimen: peripheral blood mononuclear cells (PBMCs), collected at new diagnosis, from a patient treated with antithyroid drugs. The gene calls are TRBV7-2 and TRBJ2-7; TRBD2 matches 9 bases. This clonotype originated in a woman aged 18-30 years with Graves disease. The DNA for the CDR3 is TGTGCCAGCAGCTTAGGACTCGGCGGGAGGGCAGGCGAGCAGTACTTC. This codes for CASSLGLGGRAGEQYF.